This paragraph covers one T cell receptor beta chain sequence. The antigen remains undetermined. Amplification used 60 Vbeta primers and 13 Jbeta primers. Assay: immunoSEQ multiplex PCR; the TCRdb copy retains only in-frame clones and omits some. The profile shows over 110,000 clones, under 80% of them singletons. This sample is part of a study of cytomegalovirus exposure and HLA in healthy donors. Whole-study findings and limits: In an earlier analysis, about 87% or about 30%: the productive usage of most TCR beta V segments. Most subjects' HLA-A and HLA-B alleles were reportedly predicted from TCR beta sequences. A later analysis showed that HLA-associated TCR beta chains had undergone more clonal expansion than equally common others.

The V gene's germline CDR1 is MDHEN and CDR2 SYDVKM. The junction had 5 bases not matched to a gene; V was cut back by 10 bases and J by 6 bases. The length of the CDR3 is 12 residues. The source material was PBMCs. V is TRBV28 and J is TRBJ1-5; 8 bases are a match to TRBD1. This sequence originates from a woman in her fifties or sixties in good health and CMV-seropositive. CDR3 sequence reads: CATGTGGQPQHF. The CDR3 coding sequence is TGTGCCACTGGGACAGGCGGTCAGCCCCAGCATTTT.